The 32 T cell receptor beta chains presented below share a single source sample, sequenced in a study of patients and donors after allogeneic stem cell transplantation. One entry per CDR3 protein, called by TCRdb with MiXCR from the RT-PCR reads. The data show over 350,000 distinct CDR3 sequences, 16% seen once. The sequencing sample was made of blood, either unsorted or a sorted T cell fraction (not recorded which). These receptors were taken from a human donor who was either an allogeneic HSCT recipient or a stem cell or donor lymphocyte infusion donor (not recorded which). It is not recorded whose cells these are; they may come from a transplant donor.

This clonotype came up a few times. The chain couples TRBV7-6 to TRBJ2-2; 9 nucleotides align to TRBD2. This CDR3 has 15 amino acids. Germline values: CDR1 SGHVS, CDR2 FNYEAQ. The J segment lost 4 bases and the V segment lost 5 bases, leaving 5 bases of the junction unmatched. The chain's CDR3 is CASSLSGRTTGELFF. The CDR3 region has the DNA TGTGCCAGCAGCCTTAGCGGGAGAACCACCGGGGAGCTGTTTTTT.

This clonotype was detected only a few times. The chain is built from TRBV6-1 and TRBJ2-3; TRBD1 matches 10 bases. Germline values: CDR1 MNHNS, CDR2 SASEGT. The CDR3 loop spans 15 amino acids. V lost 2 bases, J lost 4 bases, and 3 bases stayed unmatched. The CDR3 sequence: CASSEIGTGADTQYF. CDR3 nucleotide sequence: TGTGCCAGCAGTGAAATCGGGACAGGGGCAGATACGCAGTATTTT.

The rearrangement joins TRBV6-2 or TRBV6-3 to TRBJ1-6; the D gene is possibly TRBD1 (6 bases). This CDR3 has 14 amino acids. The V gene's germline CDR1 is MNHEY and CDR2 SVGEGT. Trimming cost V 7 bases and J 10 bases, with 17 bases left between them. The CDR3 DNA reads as TGTGCCAGCACCATCACAGGGAACCGGTCACCCCTCCACTTT. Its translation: CASTITGNRSPLHF.

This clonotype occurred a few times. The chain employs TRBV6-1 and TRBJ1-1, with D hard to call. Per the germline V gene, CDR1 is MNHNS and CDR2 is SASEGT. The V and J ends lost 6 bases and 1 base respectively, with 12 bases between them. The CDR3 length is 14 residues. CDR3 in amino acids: CASSRPWENTEAFF. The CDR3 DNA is TGTGCCAGCAGCCGCCCTTGGGAGAACACTGAAGCTTTCTTT.

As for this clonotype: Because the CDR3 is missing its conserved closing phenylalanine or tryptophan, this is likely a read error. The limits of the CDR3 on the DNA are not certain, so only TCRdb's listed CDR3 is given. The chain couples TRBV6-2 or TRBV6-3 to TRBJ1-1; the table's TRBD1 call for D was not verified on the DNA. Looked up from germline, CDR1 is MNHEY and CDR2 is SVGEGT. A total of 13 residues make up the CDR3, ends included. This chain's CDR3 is CASSRGETHTSSL.

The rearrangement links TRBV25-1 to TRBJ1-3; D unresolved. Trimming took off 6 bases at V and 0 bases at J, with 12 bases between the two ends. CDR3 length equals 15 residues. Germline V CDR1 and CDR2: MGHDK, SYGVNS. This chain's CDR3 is CASSQHRPSGNTIYF. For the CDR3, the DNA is TGTGCCAGCAGCCAACACCGACCCTCTGGAAACACCATATATTTT.

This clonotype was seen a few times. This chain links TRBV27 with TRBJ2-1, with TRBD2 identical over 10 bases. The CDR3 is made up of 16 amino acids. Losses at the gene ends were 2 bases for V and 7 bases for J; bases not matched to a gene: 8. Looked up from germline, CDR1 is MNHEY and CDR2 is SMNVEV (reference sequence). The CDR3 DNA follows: TGTGCCAGCAGTTTAGCGGGACAGCGGGGGGGGAATGAGCAGTTCTTC. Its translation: CASSLAGQRGGNEQFF.

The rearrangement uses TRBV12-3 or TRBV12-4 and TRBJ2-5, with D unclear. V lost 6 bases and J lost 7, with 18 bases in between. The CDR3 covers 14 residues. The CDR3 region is CASRSDRTTGTQYF. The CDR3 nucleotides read TGTGCCAGCAGGTCGGACCGAACGACGGGGACCCAGTACTTC.

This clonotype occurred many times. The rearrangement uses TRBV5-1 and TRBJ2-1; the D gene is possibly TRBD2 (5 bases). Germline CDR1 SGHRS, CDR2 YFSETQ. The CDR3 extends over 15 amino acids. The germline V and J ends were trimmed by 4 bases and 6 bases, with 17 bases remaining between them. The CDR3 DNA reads TGCGCCAGCAGCACGGGCCGAGGGTTTCTCAATGAGCAGTTCTTC. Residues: CASSTGRGFLNEQFF.

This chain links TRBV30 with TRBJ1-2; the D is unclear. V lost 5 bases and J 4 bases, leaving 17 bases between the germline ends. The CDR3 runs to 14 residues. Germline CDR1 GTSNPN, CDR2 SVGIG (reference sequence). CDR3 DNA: TGTGCCTGGGGAATTCGCGTGGCCCTCTATGGCTACACCTTC. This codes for CAWGIRVALYGYTF.

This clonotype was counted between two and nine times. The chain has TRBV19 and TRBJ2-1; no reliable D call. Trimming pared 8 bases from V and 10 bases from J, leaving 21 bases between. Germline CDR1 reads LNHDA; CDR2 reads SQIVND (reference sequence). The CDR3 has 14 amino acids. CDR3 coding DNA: TGTGCCAGTTTGCCTCATGGCTACCTGGCAGAGCAGTTCTTC. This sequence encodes CASLPHGYLAEQFF.

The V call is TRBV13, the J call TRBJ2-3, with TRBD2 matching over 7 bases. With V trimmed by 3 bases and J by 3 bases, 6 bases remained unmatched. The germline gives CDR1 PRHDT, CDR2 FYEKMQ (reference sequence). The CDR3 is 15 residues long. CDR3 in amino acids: CASSFQGGGTDTQYF. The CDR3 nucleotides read TGTGCCAGCAGCTTTCAGGGCGGGGGAACAGATACGCAGTATTTT.

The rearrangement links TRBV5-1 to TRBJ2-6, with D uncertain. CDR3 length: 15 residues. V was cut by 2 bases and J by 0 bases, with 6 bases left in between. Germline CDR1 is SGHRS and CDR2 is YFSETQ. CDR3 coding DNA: TGCGCCAGCAGCTTAATTAGCTCTGGGGCCAACGTCCTGACTTTC. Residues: CASSLISSGANVLTF.

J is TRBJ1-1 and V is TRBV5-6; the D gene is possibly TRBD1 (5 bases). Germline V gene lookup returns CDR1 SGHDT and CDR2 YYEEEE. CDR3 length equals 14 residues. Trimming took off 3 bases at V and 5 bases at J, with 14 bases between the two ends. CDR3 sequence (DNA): TGTGCCAGCAGCTCATCAGGGAGTTGGACTGAAGCTTTCTTT. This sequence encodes CASSSSGSWTEAFF.

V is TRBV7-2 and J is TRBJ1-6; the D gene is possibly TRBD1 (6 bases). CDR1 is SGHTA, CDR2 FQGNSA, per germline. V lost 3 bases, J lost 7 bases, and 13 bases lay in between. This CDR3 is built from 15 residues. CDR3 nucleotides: TGTGCCAGCAGCTTCGTTCAGGGGAAGAATTCACCCCTCCACTTT. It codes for CASSFVQGKNSPLHF.

CDR3 amino acids: CASRTQGAGNTIYF. CDR3 bases: TGTGCCAGCAGGACACAGGGGGCAGGAAACACCATATATTTT. The chain joins TRBV12-3 or TRBV12-4 to TRBJ1-3, with 9 nucleotides matching TRBD1. The CDR3 length is 14 residues. Trimming cost V 6 bases and J 4 bases; bases outside gene matches: 4.

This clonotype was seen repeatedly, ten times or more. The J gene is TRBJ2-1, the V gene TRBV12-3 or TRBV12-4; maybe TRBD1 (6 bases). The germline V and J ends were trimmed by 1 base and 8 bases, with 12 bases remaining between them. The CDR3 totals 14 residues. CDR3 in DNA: TGTGCCAGCAGTTTAGTGGCTGGGGGCTATGAGCAGTTCTTC. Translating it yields CASSLVAGGYEQFF.

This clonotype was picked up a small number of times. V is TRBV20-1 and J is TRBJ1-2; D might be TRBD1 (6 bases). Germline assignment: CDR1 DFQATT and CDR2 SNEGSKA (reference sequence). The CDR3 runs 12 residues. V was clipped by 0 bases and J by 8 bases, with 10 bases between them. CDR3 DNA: TGCAGTGCTAGAGATTCAGGGGTGGGCTACACCTTC. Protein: CSARDSGVGYTF.

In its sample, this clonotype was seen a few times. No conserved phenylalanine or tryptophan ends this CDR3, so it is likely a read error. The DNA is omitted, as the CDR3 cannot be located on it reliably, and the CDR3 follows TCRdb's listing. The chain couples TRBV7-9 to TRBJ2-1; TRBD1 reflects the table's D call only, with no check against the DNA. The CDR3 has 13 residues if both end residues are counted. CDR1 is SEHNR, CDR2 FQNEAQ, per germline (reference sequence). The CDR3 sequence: CASSSFLTGGPDL.

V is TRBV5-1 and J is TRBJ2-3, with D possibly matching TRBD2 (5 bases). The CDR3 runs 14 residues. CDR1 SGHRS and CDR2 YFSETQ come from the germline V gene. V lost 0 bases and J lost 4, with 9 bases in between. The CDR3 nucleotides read TGCGCCAGCAGCTTGGCGGGGAGTCCAGATACGCAGTATTTT. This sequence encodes CASSLAGSPDTQYF.

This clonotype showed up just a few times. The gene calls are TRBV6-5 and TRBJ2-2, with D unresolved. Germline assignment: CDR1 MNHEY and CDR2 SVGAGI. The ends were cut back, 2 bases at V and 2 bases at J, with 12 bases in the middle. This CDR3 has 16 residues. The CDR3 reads CASSYALPGNTGELFF. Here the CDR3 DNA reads TGTGCCAGCAGTTACGCTTTGCCCGGAAACACCGGGGAGCTGTTTTTT.

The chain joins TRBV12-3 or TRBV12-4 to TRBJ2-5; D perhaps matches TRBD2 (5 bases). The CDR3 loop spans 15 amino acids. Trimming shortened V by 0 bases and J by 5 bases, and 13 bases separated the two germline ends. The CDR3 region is CASSLAGAGRETQYF. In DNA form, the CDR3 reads TGTGCCAGCAGTTTAGCTGGCGCGGGTCGGGAGACCCAGTACTTC.

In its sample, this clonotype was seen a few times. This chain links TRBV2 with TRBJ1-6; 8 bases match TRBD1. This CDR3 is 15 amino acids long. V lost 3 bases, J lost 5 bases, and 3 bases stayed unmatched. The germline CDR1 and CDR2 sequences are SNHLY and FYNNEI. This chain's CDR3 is CASSETDRDNSPLHF. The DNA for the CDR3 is TGTGCCAGCAGTGAGACGGACAGGGATAATTCACCCCTCCACTTT.

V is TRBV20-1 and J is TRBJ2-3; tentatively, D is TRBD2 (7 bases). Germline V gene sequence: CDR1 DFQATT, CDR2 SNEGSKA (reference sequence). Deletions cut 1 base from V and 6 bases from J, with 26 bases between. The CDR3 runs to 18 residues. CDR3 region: CSARAPLGGGPLGDTQYF. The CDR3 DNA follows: TGCAGTGCTAGAGCTCCGCTTGGCGGGGGCCCCTTAGGGGATACGCAGTATTTT.

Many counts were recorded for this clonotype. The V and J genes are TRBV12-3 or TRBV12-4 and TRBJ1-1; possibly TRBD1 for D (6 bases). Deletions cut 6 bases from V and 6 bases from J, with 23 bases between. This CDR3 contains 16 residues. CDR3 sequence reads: CASSPLKIGGWAEAFF. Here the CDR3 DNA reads TGTGCCAGCAGCCCTTTAAAGATTGGGGGCTGGGCTGAAGCTTTCTTT.

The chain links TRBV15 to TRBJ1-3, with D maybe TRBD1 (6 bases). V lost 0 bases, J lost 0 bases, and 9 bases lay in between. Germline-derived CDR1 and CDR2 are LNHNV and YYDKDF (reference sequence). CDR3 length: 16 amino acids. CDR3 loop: CATSRDGRGSGNTIYF. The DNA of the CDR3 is TGTGCCACCAGCAGAGATGGCAGGGGCTCTGGAAACACCATATATTTT.

CDR3 in DNA: TGTGCCAGTAGCCCAGACGACATTCTCGGGCAGTTCTTC. Its protein is CASSPDDILGQFF. The chain uses TRBV19 and TRBJ2-1; no clear D gene. Germline V CDR1 and CDR2: LNHDA, SQIVND (reference sequence). The CDR3 has 13 residues. The V end lost 6 bases, the J end lost 12 bases, and 18 bases lay between the germline ends.

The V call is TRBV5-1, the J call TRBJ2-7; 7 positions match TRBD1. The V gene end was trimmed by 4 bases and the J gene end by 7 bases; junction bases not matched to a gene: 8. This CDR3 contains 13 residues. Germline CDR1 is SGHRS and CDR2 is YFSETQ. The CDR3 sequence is CASSLTGDREQYF. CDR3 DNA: TGCGCCAGCAGCCTAACAGGGGACCGGGAGCAGTACTTC.

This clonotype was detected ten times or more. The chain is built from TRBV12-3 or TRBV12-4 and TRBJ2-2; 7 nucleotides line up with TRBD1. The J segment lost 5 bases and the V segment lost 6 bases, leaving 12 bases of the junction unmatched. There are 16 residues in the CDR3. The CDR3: CASRTTGRPRTGELFF. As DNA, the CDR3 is TGTGCCAGCAGAACGACAGGGAGACCGAGGACCGGGGAGCTGTTTTTT.

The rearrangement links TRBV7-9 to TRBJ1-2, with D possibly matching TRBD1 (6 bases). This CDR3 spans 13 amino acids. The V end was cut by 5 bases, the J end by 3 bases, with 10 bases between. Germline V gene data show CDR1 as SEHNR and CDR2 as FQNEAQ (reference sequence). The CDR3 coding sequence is TGTGCCAGCAGCGTGGGGGCAGACTATGGCTACACCTTC. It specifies CASSVGADYGYTF.

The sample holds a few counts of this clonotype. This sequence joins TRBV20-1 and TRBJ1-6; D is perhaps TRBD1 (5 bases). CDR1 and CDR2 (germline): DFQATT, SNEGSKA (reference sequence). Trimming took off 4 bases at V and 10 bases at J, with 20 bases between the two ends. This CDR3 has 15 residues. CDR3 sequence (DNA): TGCAGTGCTATGGGGGGAAGAGGCCTTAGCTCACCCCTCCACTTT. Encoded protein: CSAMGGRGLSSPLHF.

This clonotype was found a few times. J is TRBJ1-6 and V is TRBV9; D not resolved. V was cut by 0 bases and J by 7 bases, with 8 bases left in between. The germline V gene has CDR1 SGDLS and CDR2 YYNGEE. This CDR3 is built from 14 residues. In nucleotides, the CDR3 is TGTGCCAGCAGCGTAGAGGGCAGCAATTCACCCCTCCACTTT. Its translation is CASSVEGSNSPLHF.